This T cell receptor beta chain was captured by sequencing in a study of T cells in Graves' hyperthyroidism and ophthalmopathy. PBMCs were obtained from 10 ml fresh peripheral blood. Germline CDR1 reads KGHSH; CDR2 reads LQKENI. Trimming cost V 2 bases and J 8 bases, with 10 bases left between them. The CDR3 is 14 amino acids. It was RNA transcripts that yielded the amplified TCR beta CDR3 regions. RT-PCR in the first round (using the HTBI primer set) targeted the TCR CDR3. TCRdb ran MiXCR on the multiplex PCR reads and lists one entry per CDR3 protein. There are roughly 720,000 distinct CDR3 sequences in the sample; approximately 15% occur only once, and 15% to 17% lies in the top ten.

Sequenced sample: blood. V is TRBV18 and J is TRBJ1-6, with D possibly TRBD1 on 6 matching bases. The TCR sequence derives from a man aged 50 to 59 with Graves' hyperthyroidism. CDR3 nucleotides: TGTGCCAGCTCACCAGGGGGCGGTTATTCACCCCTCCACTTT. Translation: CASSPGGGYSPLHF.